A selection of T cell receptor beta chains follows, all from one sample in a study of human T cells and chemical hapten exposure. TCRdb redid the calling of the RACE reads with MiXCR, one entry per CDR3 protein. Of 80,000 to 100,000 distinct CDR3 sequences listed, roughly 27% are singletons. The sequencing here drew on whole blood, taken in connection with sensitization to the hapten diphenylcyclopropenone (DPC). Receptors were obtained from a man aged 40-50 years with alopecia areata. Some clones in this sample may be carry-over from other donors' samples. The CDR3 runs from the conserved cysteine through the conserved F or W. The D gene is left open where the match is weak. Clone size appears in some rows only: once, few, many, or a class for an expanded clone.

D	size	V	J	CDR3	DNA
.	.	TRBV5-1	TRBJ1-1	CASTDPGAQTEAFF	TGCGCCAGCACCGACCCAGGGGCGCAGACTGAAGCTTTCTTT
TRBD1	.	TRBV2	TRBJ1-4	CASNSDRTEKLFF	TGTGCCAGCAACTCGGACAGGACGGAAAAACTGTTTTTT
TRBD2	.	TRBV11-2	TRBJ2-5	CASSTGALAGAGETQYF	TGTGCCAGCAGCACCGGGGCTCTAGCGGGAGCTGGGGAGACCCAGTACTTC
.	.	TRBV9	TRBJ2-3	CASSVGRADTQYF	TGTGCCAGCAGCGTAGGGAGAGCAGATACGCAGTATTTT
.	.	TRBV14	TRBJ2-3	CASSQDHGPTDTQYF	TGTGCCAGCAGCCAAGATCATGGGCCCACAGATACGCAGTATTTT
TRBD1	few	TRBV7-3	TRBJ2-5	CASSESGQGETQYF	TGTGCCAGCAGCGAAAGCGGACAGGGAGAGACCCAGTACTTC
.	few	TRBV7-9	TRBJ2-3	CASSLGSRGTDTQYF	TGTGCCAGCAGCTTAGGCAGCAGGGGAACAGATACGCAGTATTTT
.	.	TRBV27	TRBJ2-3	CASSHLRESGTDTQYF	TGTGCCAGCAGTCATCTCCGGGAGTCGGGGACAGATACGCAGTATTTT
TRBD1	.	TRBV4-1	TRBJ1-5	CASSQDYMTGDQPQHF	TGCGCCAGCAGCCAAGATTATATGACAGGGGATCAGCCCCAGCATTTT
.	.	TRBV2	TRBJ2-4	CASTSETLAKNIQYF	TGTGCCAGCACTAGCGAGACTTTAGCCAAAAACATTCAGTACTTC
TRBD1	few	TRBV5-1	TRBJ2-5	CASSLGTGGQETQYF	TGCGCCAGCAGCTTGGGGACAGGGGGTCAAGAGACCCAGTACTTC
.	few	TRBV5-1	TRBJ2-1	CASSVGPTVGNEQFF	TGCGCCAGCAGCGTCGGGCCCACTGTGGGAAATGAGCAGTTCTTC
.	few	TRBV7-9	TRBJ2-5	CASSFSSQETQYF	TGTGCCAGCAGCTTCTCTAGCCAAGAGACCCAGTACTTC
TRBD2	.	TRBV10-3	TRBJ2-3	CAISEMGLAGGKDTQYF	TGTGCCATCAGTGAGATGGGACTAGCGGGAGGAAAAGATACGCAGTATTTT
.	few	TRBV25-1	TRBJ2-7	CASTSNRGSSYEQYF	TGTGCCAGCACCTCGAATCGCGGGTCCTCCTACGAGCAGTACTTC
.	few	TRBV6-6	TRBJ2-7	CASSSKGYEQYF	TGTGCCAGCAGCTCCAAGGGATACGAGCAGTACTTC
TRBD1	.	TRBV6-6	TRBJ2-7	CAATGGYEQYF	TGTGCCGCGACAGGGGGCTACGAGCAGTACTTC
.	.	TRBV10-2	TRBJ1-4	CASSPEWGATNEKLFF	TGCGCCAGCAGCCCGGAATGGGGGGCAACTAATGAAAAACTGTTTTTT
TRBD2	medium-sized	TRBV6-2/TRBV6-3	TRBJ2-1	CASRGLAGVLEQFF	TGTGCCAGCCGGGGACTAGCGGGAGTGTTGGAGCAGTTCTTC
.	.	TRBV4-1	TRBJ2-2	CASSQGGGRSGELFF	TGCGCCAGCAGCCAAGGAGGGGGGAGGTCCGGGGAGCTGTTTTTT
.	.	TRBV6-1	TRBJ1-1	CASSLNRLLTEAFF	TGTGCCAGCAGTCTAAACAGGTTACTCACTGAAGCTTTCTTT
TRBD2	few	TRBV9	TRBJ2-7	CASSPFFSGAYEQYF	TGTGCCAGCAGCCCCTTTTTTAGCGGGGCCTACGAGCAGTACTTC
TRBD1	.	TRBV5-1	TRBJ2-5	CASSSRDSETQYF	TGCGCCAGCAGTTCCCGGGACAGCGAGACCCAGTACTTC
TRBD2	few	TRBV27	TRBJ2-7	CASTQGLAGGYEQYF	TGTGCCAGCACCCAGGGGCTAGCGGGGGGTTACGAGCAGTACTTC
TRBD2	many	TRBV5-1	TRBJ2-5	CASSFSGGQETQYF	TGCGCCAGCAGCTTTAGCGGGGGCCAAGAGACCCAGTACTTC
.	few	TRBV20-1	TRBJ1-5	CSATGVNQPQHF	TGCAGTGCTACCGGGGTCAATCAGCCCCAGCATTTT
.	.	TRBV28	TRBJ2-1	CASSTSTASSYNEQFF	TGTGCCAGCAGTACCTCGACAGCCAGCTCCTACAATGAGCAGTTCTTC
TRBD2	.	TRBV6-5	TRBJ2-3	CASSPGIAGGDTQYF	TGTGCCAGCAGTCCCGGGATAGCGGGAGGGGATACGCAGTATTTT
.	.	TRBV5-6	TRBJ2-7	CASSLGTGGEQYF	TGTGCCAGCAGCTTGGGGACGGGCGGTGAGCAGTACTTC
.	.	TRBV2	TRBJ2-5	CASSVATYKQETQYF	TGTGCCAGCAGTGTGGCAACGTATAAACAAGAGACCCAGTACTTC
TRBD2	few	TRBV20-1	TRBJ2-2	CSARLVAGGDTGELFF	TGCAGTGCTAGGCTCGTAGCGGGAGGCGACACCGGGGAGCTGTTTTTT
TRBD2	.	TRBV4-2	TRBJ2-3	CASSQSSTSGRDTQYF	TGTGCCAGCAGCCAAAGTTCTACTAGCGGGAGGGATACGCAGTATTTT
.	.	TRBV12-3/TRBV12-4	TRBJ1-3	CASSAGPGNTIYF	TGTGCCAGCAGTGCAGGACCTGGAAACACCATATATTTT
.	.	TRBV13	TRBJ2-7	CASSLRRGEAYEQYF	TGTGCCAGCAGCTTGCGCAGGGGGGAAGCCTACGAGCAGTACTTC
.	.	TRBV20-1	TRBJ1-6	CSARELEEYSPLHF	TGCAGTGCTAGAGAGCTTGAGGAGTATTCACCCCTCCACTTT
.	.	TRBV20-1	TRBJ2-1	CSAPILVGEQFF	TGCAGTGCTCCAATCTTAGTGGGTGAGCAGTTCTTC
.	many	TRBV28	TRBJ2-1	CASSWSAAVFRSDSSSYNEQFF	TGTGCCAGCAGTTGGTCCGCAGCAGTTTTCCGTTCGGACAGCAGCTCCTACAATGAGCAGTTCTTC
.	medium-sized	TRBV6-6	TRBJ2-7	CASSYTPYEQYF	TGTGCCAGCAGTTACACCCCCTACGAGCAGTACTTC
TRBD1	.	TRBV9	TRBJ1-4	CASSFRDRSNEKLFF	TGTGCCAGCAGCTTCCGGGACAGATCCAATGAAAAACTGTTTTTT
.	few	TRBV20-1	TRBJ2-2	CSANREPPGELFF	TGCAGTGCTAATCGGGAGCCCCCCGGGGAGCTGTTTTTT
TRBD2	.	TRBV29-1	TRBJ2-1	CSVESGRALNEQFF	TGCAGCGTTGAGAGCGGGAGGGCCCTCAATGAGCAGTTCTTC
.	once	TRBV7-2	TRBJ2-3	CASSEVELQYF	TGTGCCAGCAGCGAAGTAGAGTTACAGTATTTT
.	few	TRBV11-2	TRBJ2-3	CASSLGRVRDASTDTQYF	TGTGCCAGCAGCTTAGGTAGGGTCCGGGACGCTAGCACAGATACGCAGTATTTT
.	.	TRBV20-1	TRBJ1-2	CSARDPPGAGGYTF	TGCAGTGCTAGAGATCCCCCGGGGGCTGGTGGCTACACCTTC
TRBD1	few	TRBV5-6	TRBJ1-5	CASSWDSPYQPQHF	TGTGCCAGCAGCTGGGACAGCCCCTACCAGCCCCAGCATTTT
.	.	TRBV18	TRBJ1-4	CASSPQRVEKLFF	TGTGCCAGCTCACCACAAAGGGTTGAAAAACTGTTTTTT
TRBD1	few	TRBV6-5	TRBJ1-2	CASSPPTGNGYTF	TGTGCCAGCAGTCCCCCGACAGGGAATGGCTACACCTTC
.	.	TRBV18	TRBJ2-6	CASSPSSQGSSGANVLTF	TGTGCCAGCTCACCATCATCCCAGGGTTCCTCTGGGGCCAACGTCCTGACTTTC
.	few	TRBV20-1	TRBJ2-2	CSACSDREGGELFF	TGCAGTGCTTGCTCGGACAGGGAGGGCGGGGAGCTGTTTTTT
.	.	TRBV7-2	TRBJ2-3	CASSPDGSGTDTQYF	TGTGCCAGCAGCCCAGACGGTAGTGGCACAGATACGCAGTATTTT
TRBD2	.	TRBV5-4	TRBJ2-1	CASRLAGGQDEQFF	TGTGCCTCGAGGCTAGCGGGAGGACAAGATGAGCAGTTCTTC
TRBD1	.	TRBV7-2	TRBJ2-5	CASSPRTGRETQYF	TGTGCCAGCAGCCCGAGGACAGGGCGAGAGACCCAGTACTTC
.	few	TRBV20-1	TRBJ1-3	CSAPTGGQTGNTIYF	TGCAGTGCCCCGACAGGCGGACAAACTGGAAACACCATATATTTT
.	few	TRBV27	TRBJ2-3	CASSSLFSGIDTQYF	TGTGCCAGCAGCTCCTTGTTTAGCGGTATCGATACGCAGTATTTT
.	few	TRBV2	TRBJ2-6	CASGGYGSGANVLTF	TGTGCCAGCGGGGGTTATGGCTCTGGGGCCAACGTCCTGACTTTC
.	.	TRBV24-1	TRBJ2-3	CATSAIAGAGADTQYF	TGTGCCACCAGTGCTATTGCGGGGGCGGGGGCAGATACGCAGTATTTT
TRBD2	few	TRBV27	TRBJ2-3	CASRSSGGRSDTQYF	TGTGCCAGCAGATCTAGCGGGGGCAGGTCGGATACGCAGTATTTT
.	.	TRBV5-1	TRBJ2-3	CASRRDRDTQYF	TGCGCCAGCAGGCGGGATCGGGATACGCAGTATTTT
.	few	TRBV28	TRBJ2-2	CATIRGFVTGELFF	TGTGCCACTATCCGGGGGTTCGTCACCGGGGAGCTGTTTTTT
.	few	TRBV28	TRBJ2-7	CASSPPVMPYEQYF	TGTGCCAGCAGCCCTCCGGTGATGCCGTACGAGCAGTACTTC